A single sample gave rise to the 28 T cell receptor beta chains below, sequenced in a study of cytomegalovirus exposure and HLA in healthy donors. PCR involved 60 Vbeta and 13 Jbeta primers. Sequencing used immunoSEQ multiplex PCR; TCRdb keeps in-frame clones, though not all of them. The sample holds about 160,000 clones, under 75% seen once. Sequencing was carried out using PBMCs. The receptors come from a man aged 35 to 55 in good health and CMV-seropositive.

The CDR3 DNA reads as TGTGCCAGCAGACCGTCAGTAGGAAACACCATATATTTT. As protein: CASRPSVGNTIYF. The V call is TRBV9, the J call TRBJ1-3; no firm D call. The CDR3 is 13 amino acids. The ends were cut back, 5 bases at V and 4 bases at J, with 10 bases in the middle. The germline V gene has CDR1 SGDLS and CDR2 YYNGEE.

J is TRBJ2-1 and V is TRBV10-3; 8 bases match TRBD2. The CDR3 has 12 residues. The germline gives CDR1 ENHRY, CDR2 SYGVKD. V was pared by 2 bases and J by 9 bases, with 0 bases of the junction left unmatched. DNA for the CDR3: TGTGCCATCAGTGAGACTAGCGGTGAGCAGTTCTTC. Translated, it gives CAISETSGEQFF.

The table lists this clone with a few counts. The J gene is TRBJ2-7, the V gene TRBV9; maybe TRBD2 (6 bases). V lost 8 bases to trimming and J lost 1 base, with 13 bases between them. The CDR3 is 13 amino acids. Germline CDR1 and CDR2: SGDLS and YYNGEE. CDR3 bases: TGTGCCAGGGGGGGTAGGGTTTCCTACGAGCAGTACTTC. Translation gives CARGGRVSYEQYF.

This chain links TRBV27 with TRBJ2-3, with D possibly TRBD1 on 6 matching bases. V was pared by 6 bases and J by 2 bases, with 9 bases between. The length of the CDR3 is 13 residues. Germline V CDR1 and CDR2: MNHEY, SMNVEV (reference sequence). CDR3 sequence: CASSVGATDTQYF. CDR3 coding DNA: TGTGCCAGCAGCGTGGGGGCCACAGATACGCAGTATTTT.

The chain employs TRBV6-5 and TRBJ2-7; 8 nucleotides match TRBD2. V was pared by 4 bases and J by 2 bases, with 7 bases of the junction left unmatched. Germline CDR1 and CDR2: MNHEY and SVGAGI. This CDR3 region has 15 residues. CDR3: CASSSNSGAAYEQYF. The CDR3, as DNA: TGTGCCAGCAGTTCGAATAGCGGGGCCGCCTACGAGCAGTACTTC.

The rearrangement uses TRBV6-6 and TRBJ1-5; D gene unclear. Germline V gene lookup returns CDR1 MNHNY and CDR2 SVGAGI (reference sequence). The CDR3 covers 12 residues. Trimming cost V 7 bases and J 11 bases, with 15 bases left between them. The CDR3 sequence is CASTSEPEAQHF. For the CDR3, the DNA is TGTGCCAGCACATCGGAGCCAGAGGCCCAGCATTTT.

This clone was picked up a small number of times. V is TRBV7-2 and J is TRBJ2-1; D is perhaps TRBD2 (6 bases). The V end was cut by 5 bases, the J end by 4 bases, with 9 bases between. Germline CDR1 reads SGHTA; CDR2 reads FQGNSA. The CDR3 contains 13 residues. For the CDR3, the DNA is TGTGCCAGCAGCCCAGCGGGTTACAATGAGCAGTTCTTC. It codes for CASSPAGYNEQFF.

This clone is termed medium-sized. The chain has TRBV25-1 and TRBJ2-7; D unclear. This CDR3 is built from 12 residues. CDR1 and CDR2 from the germline V gene are MGHDK and SYGVNS. Trimming pared 8 bases from V and 5 bases from J, leaving 13 bases between. The CDR3 loop reads CASGSGSHEQYF. DNA for the CDR3: TGTGCCAGCGGTTCCGGTAGCCACGAGCAGTACTTC.

The chain carries TRBV6-1 and TRBJ1-3; 11 bases map to TRBD1. Germline V gives CDR1 MNHNS, CDR2 SASEGT. The length of the CDR3 is 15 residues. V shed 5 bases, J shed 4 bases, and the junction held 4 bases outside the gene matches. In DNA, the CDR3 is TGTGCCAGCAGTAGGACAGGGGGCTCCGGAAACACCATATATTTT. Translation gives CASSRTGGSGNTIYF.

The chain uses TRBV19 and TRBJ1-1; 7 bases are a match to TRBD1. The CDR3 is made up of 12 amino acids. The germline V gene encodes CDR1 LNHDA and CDR2 SQIVND (reference sequence). The ends lost 1 base at V and 7 bases at J; junction bases unmatched: 0. The CDR3 here is CASSIAGGEAFF. The CDR3 region has the DNA TGTGCCAGTAGTATAGCAGGGGGTGAAGCTTTCTTT.

The chain joins TRBV7-9 to TRBJ2-1; D perhaps matches TRBD2 (6 bases). The V and J ends lost 1 base and 6 bases respectively, with 19 bases between them. The CDR3 loop spans 17 amino acids. Germline V lookup: CDR1 SEHNR, CDR2 FQNEAQ (reference sequence). CDR3 DNA sequence: TGTGCCAGCAGCTTAGTTGCCGGGCTTCGGGACTTCAATGAGCAGTTCTTC. This translates into CASSLVAGLRDFNEQFF.

The chain is built from TRBV9 and TRBJ1-2; possible D gene TRBD1, 6 bases. This CDR3 has 15 residues. V lost 4 bases to trimming and J lost 2 bases, with 15 bases between them. Germline CDR1 reads SGDLS; CDR2 reads YYNGEE. The CDR3 DNA reads as TGTGCCAGCAGCTCCTCCAGGACAGTAAACTATGGCTACACCTTC. This sequence encodes CASSSSRTVNYGYTF.

This clone was found once. The CDR3 loop reads CASSQVFGFTTDTQYF. The CDR3, as DNA: TGCGCCAGCAGCCAAGTTTTCGGGTTTACCACAGATACGCAGTATTTT. The rearrangement uses TRBV4-3 and TRBJ2-3, with D unclear. CDR3 length equals 16 residues. The ends were cut back, 1 base at V and 2 bases at J, with 13 bases in the middle. Germline CDR1 is LGHNA and CDR2 is YSLEER.

To note about this clone: The junction departs from germline at one end; a sequencing error may be responsible. The genes are TRBV5-1 and TRBJ1-1; tentative D call: TRBD1 (5 bases). The germline V gene encodes CDR1 SGHRS and CDR2 YFSETQ. The CDR3 length is 14 residues. The CDR3, as DNA: TGTGCCAGCAGCTTCGGGGAGGGGTACACTGAAGCTTTCTTT. Translated, it gives CASSFGEGYTEAFF. The full variable domain, its missing parts supplied by reference TRBV5-1 and TRBJ1-1, is KAGVTQTPRYLIKTRGQQVTLSCSPISGHRSVSWYQQTPGQGLQFLFEYFSETQRNKGNFPGRFSGRQFSNSRSEMNVSTLELGDSALYLCASSFGEGYTEAFFGQGTRLTVV.

This clone has only one observation. V usage is TRBV9 and J usage is TRBJ2-1, with D perhaps TRBD2 (6 bases). The CDR3 contains 16 residues. Germline CDR1 and CDR2: SGDLS and YYNGEE. V was pared by 0 bases and J by 3 bases, with 13 bases between. The CDR3 DNA sequence: TGTGCCAGCAGCGTAGACGGGGGAGATCTCTACAATGAGCAGTTCTTC. Amino acids: CASSVDGGDLYNEQFF. Filled out from reference TRBV9 and TRBJ2-1, the complete variable domain reads DSGVTQTPKHLITATGQRVTLRCSPRSGDLSVYWYQQSLDQGLQFLIQYYNGEERAKGNILERFSAQQFPDLHSELNLSSLELGDSALYFCASSVDGGDLYNEQFFGPGTRLTVL.

This clone showed up just a few times. V gene TRBV19 combines with J gene TRBJ1-1, with D possibly being TRBD1 (5 bases). The CDR3 has 13 amino acids. V was cut by 6 bases and J by 2 bases, with 10 bases left in between. Germline V CDR1 and CDR2: LNHDA, SQIVND (reference sequence). The CDR3 here is CASSSGHNTEAFF. In nucleotides, the CDR3 is TGTGCCAGTAGCTCCGGACACAACACTGAAGCTTTCTTT. The entire variable domain, with the rest obtained from reference TRBV19 and TRBJ1-1, is as follows: DGGITQSPKYLFRKEGQNVTLSCEQNLNHDAMYWYRQDPGQGLRLIYYSQIVNDFQKGDIAEGYSVSREKKESFPLTVTSAQKNPTAFYLCASSSGHNTEAFFGQGTRLTVV.

This clone was found a few times. The chain couples TRBV5-6 to TRBJ1-2; D may be TRBD1 (5 bases). The length of the CDR3 is 13 residues. V lost 5 bases to trimming and J lost 8 bases, with 16 bases between them. Germline V lookup: CDR1 SGHDT, CDR2 YYEEEE. CDR3 nucleotides: TGTGCCAGCAGGACCTGGGGCGCGGAAGGCTACACCTTC. Its protein product is CASRTWGAEGYTF. Looking up the rest from reference TRBV5-6 and TRBJ1-2 gives the full variable domain: DAGVTQSPTHLIKTRGQQVTLRCSPKSGHDTVSWYQQALGQGPQFIFQYYEEEERQRGNFPDRFSGHQFPNYSSELNVNALLLGDSALYLCASRTWGAEGYTFGSGTRLTVV.

The chain combines TRBV7-2 with TRBJ2-3, with a tentative D call TRBD2 (5 bases). Deletions cut 1 base from V and 5 bases from J, with 16 bases between. This CDR3 has 16 residues. Germline V gene sequence: CDR1 SGHTA, CDR2 FQGNSA. The CDR3, as DNA: TGTGCCAGCAGCTTAGGGGTAGCGCCCCGGGGAGATACGCAGTATTTT. This sequence encodes CASSLGVAPRGDTQYF.

The V gene is TRBV6-5, the J gene TRBJ2-6, with D maybe TRBD1 (5 bases). CDR3 length equals 15 residues. V was cut by 2 bases and J by 4 bases, with 9 bases left in between. Germline V lookup: CDR1 MNHEY, CDR2 SVGAGI. The CDR3 nucleotides are TGTGCCAGCAGTTACGCAGGGTACGGGGCCAACGTCCTGACTTTC. Protein sequence: CASSYAGYGANVLTF.

This clone came up a few times. Other DNA sequences from this sample encode an identical CDR3 as well. The V gene is TRBV7-9, the J gene TRBJ1-3, with 7 positions matching TRBD1. The length of the CDR3 is 14 residues. With V trimmed by 3 bases and J by 3 bases, 2 bases remained unmatched. Germline loops: CDR1 SEHNR, CDR2 FQNEAQ (reference sequence). The CDR3 sequence: CASSLAGGGNTIYF. In nucleotides, the CDR3 is TGTGCCAGCAGCTTGGCAGGGGGTGGAAACACCATATATTTT.

This clone was observed a few times. The genes are TRBV9 and TRBJ1-4; D gene unclear. CDR1 is SGDLS and CDR2 is YYNGEE in the germline V gene. V was pared by 4 bases and J by 5 bases, with 15 bases between. This CDR3 has 15 residues. The CDR3 sequence is CASSPQTEKNEKLFF. The CDR3 DNA is TGTGCCAGCAGCCCACAAACAGAGAAGAATGAAAAACTGTTTTTT.

The chain carries TRBV30 and TRBJ1-5; tentatively, D is TRBD1 (6 bases). CDR1 is GTSNPN and CDR2 is SVGIG in the germline V gene (reference sequence). The CDR3 contains 13 residues. V gave up 0 bases and J gave up 6 bases, with 9 bases separating them. The CDR3 reads CAWSVQDSQPQHF. CDR3 nucleotide sequence: TGTGCCTGGAGTGTACAGGACAGTCAGCCCCAGCATTTT.

The genes are TRBV7-8 and TRBJ2-2; TRBD1 agrees at 9 bases. The trim removed 1 base at V and 5 bases at J, leaving 2 bases unmatched. Germline V gene lookup returns CDR1 SGHVS and CDR2 FQNEAQ. The CDR3 runs to 15 residues. Here the CDR3 reads CASSLEGQGTGELFF. CDR3 DNA sequence: TGTGCCAGCAGCTTAGAGGGACAGGGAACCGGGGAGCTGTTTTTT. Combining the CDR3 with reference TRBV7-8 and TRBJ2-2 gives the whole variable domain GAGVSQSPRYKVAKRGQDVALRCDPISGHVSLFWYQQALGQGPEFLTYFQNEAQLDKSGLPSDRFFAERPEGSVSTLKIQRTQQEDSAVYLCASSLEGQGTGELFFGEGSRLTVL.

The gene calls are TRBV6-6 and TRBJ1-2, with D unresolved. Germline CDR1 MNHNY, CDR2 SVGAGI (reference sequence). This CDR3 region has 15 residues. Trimming cost V 2 bases and J 8 bases, with 18 bases left between them. CDR3 amino acids: CASSYAQDSYRGYTF. CDR3 nucleotides: TGTGCCAGCAGTTACGCCCAAGATTCCTACCGAGGCTACACCTTC.

This clone is a singleton in its sample. The chain recombines TRBV7-8 with TRBJ2-7; 9 positions agree with TRBD1. The V segment lost 3 bases and the J segment 1 base; nucleotides outside the gene matches: 10. CDR3 size: 17 residues. Per the germline V gene, CDR1 is SGHVS and CDR2 is FQNEAQ. The CDR3 DNA sequence: TGTGCCAGCAGCTTCAAACTCGGACAGGGGAAATCCTACGAGCAGTACTTC. Encoded protein: CASSFKLGQGKSYEQYF. Full variable domain (rest looked up from reference TRBV7-8 and TRBJ2-7): GAGVSQSPRYKVAKRGQDVALRCDPISGHVSLFWYQQALGQGPEFLTYFQNEAQLDKSGLPSDRFFAERPEGSVSTLKIQRTQQEDSAVYLCASSFKLGQGKSYEQYFGPGTRLTVT.

V usage is TRBV6-5 and J usage is TRBJ2-7; TRBD1 aligns across 10 bases. The germline gives CDR1 MNHEY, CDR2 SVGAGI. Trimming removed 5 bases from V and 3 bases from J; junction bases left unmatched: 4. The CDR3 totals 14 residues. The CDR3 protein is CASSARDRGYEQYF. The CDR3 coding sequence is TGTGCCAGCAGTGCCCGGGACAGGGGCTACGAGCAGTACTTC.

The rearrangement uses TRBV18 and TRBJ2-3; D unclear. The CDR3 totals 14 residues. The V gene's germline CDR1 is KGHSH and CDR2 LQKENI. Trimming shortened V by 3 bases and J by 1 base, and 8 bases separated the two germline ends. The CDR3 loop reads CASSPTAGTDTQYF. In nucleotides, the CDR3 is TGTGCCAGCTCACCCACGGCGGGCACAGATACGCAGTATTTT.

In this sample, this clone turned up a few times. The chain joins TRBV30 to TRBJ1-4; maybe TRBD1 (6 bases). Germline CDR1 and CDR2: GTSNPN and SVGIG (reference sequence). V lost 8 bases and J 1 base, leaving 11 bases between the germline ends. The CDR3 runs to 13 residues. The CDR3 sequence is CASGQQTNEKLFF. In nucleotides, the CDR3 is TGTGCCAGCGGACAGCAAACTAATGAAAAACTGTTTTTT.